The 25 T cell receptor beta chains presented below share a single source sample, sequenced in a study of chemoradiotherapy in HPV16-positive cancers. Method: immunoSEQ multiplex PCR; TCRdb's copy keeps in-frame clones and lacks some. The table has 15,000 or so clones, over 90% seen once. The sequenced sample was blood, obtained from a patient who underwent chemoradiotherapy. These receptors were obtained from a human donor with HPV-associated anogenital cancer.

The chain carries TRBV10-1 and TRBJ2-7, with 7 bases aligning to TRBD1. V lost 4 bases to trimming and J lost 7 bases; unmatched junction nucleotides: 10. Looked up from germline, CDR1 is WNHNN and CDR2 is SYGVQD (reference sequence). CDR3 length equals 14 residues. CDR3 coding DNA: TGCGCCAGCAGTGGACCGACAGGGCTGAGTGAGCAGTACTTC. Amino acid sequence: CASSGPTGLSEQYF.

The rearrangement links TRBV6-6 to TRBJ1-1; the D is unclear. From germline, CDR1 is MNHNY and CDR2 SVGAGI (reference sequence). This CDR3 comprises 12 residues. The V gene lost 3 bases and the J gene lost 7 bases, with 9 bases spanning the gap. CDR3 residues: CASSYPLGEAFF. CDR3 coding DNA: TGTGCCAGCAGTTATCCACTTGGTGAAGCTTTCTTT.

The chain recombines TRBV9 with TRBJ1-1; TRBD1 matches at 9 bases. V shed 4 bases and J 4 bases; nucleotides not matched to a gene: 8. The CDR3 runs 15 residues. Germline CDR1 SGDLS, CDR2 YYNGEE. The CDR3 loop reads CASSLTPTGGTEAFF. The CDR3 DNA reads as TGTGCCAGCAGCCTAACTCCGACAGGGGGCACTGAAGCTTTCTTT.

The CDR3 region has the DNA TGTGCCAGCAGCCTTGGAGGGGCATTATCTGAAGCTTTCTTT. Translating it yields CASSLGGALSEAFF. The rearrangement uses TRBV5-4 and TRBJ1-1; D may be TRBD1 (5 bases). The ends were cut back, 4 bases at V and 6 bases at J, with 16 bases in the middle. This CDR3 has 14 amino acids. Looked up from germline, CDR1 is SGHNT and CDR2 is YYREEE (reference sequence).

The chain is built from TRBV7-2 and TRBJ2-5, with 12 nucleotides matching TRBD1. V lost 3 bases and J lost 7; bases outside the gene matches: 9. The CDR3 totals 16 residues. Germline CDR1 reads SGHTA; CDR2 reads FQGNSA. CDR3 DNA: TGTGCCAGCAGCTTTTATGGGACAGGGGGCCTAATGACCCAGTACTTC. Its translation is CASSFYGTGGLMTQYF.

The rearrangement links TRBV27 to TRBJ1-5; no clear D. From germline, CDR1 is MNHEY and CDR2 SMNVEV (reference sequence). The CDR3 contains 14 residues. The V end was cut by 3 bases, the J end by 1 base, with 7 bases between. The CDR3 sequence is CASSFTISNQPQHF. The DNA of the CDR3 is TGTGCCAGCAGTTTTACTATAAGCAATCAGCCCCAGCATTTT.

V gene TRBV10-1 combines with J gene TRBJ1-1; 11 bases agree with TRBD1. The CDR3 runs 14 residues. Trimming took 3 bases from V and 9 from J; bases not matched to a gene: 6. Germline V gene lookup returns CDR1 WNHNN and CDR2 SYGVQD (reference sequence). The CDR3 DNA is TGCGCCAGCAGTGAAGGACAGGGGGCAAAAAAAGCTTTCTTT. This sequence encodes CASSEGQGAKKAFF.

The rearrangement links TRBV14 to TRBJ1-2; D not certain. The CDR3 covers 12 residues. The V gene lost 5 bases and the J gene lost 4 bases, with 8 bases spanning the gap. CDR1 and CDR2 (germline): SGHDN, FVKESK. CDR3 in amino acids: CASSSGPYGYTF. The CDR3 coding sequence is TGTGCCAGCAGCTCAGGACCCTATGGCTACACCTTC.

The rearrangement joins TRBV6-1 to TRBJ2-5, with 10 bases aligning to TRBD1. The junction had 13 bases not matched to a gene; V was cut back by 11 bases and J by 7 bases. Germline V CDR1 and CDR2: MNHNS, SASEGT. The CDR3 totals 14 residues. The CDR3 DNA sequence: TGTGCCTCCGACGACAGGGGGCTTTTAGTGACCCAGTACTTC. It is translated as CASDDRGLLVTQYF.

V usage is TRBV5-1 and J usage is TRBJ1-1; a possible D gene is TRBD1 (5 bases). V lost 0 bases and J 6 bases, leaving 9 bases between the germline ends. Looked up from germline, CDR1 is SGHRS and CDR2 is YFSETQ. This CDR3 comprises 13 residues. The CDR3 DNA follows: TGCGCCAGCAGCTTGGGGGGGAGGGCTGAAGCTTTCTTT. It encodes CASSLGGRAEAFF.

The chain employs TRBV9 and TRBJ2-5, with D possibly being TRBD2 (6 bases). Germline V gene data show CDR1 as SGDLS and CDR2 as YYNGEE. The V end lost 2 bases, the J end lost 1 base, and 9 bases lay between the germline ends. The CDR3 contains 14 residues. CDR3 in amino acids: CASSVTSRQETQYF. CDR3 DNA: TGTGCCAGCAGCGTCACTAGCCGCCAAGAGACCCAGTACTTC.

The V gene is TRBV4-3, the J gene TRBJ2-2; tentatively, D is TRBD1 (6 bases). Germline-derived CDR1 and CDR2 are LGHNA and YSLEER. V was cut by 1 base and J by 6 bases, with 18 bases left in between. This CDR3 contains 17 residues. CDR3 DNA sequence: TGCGCCAGCAGCCAAGGTATTAGGGACATCGAGGCCGGGGAGCTGTTTTTT. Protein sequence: CASSQGIRDIEAGELFF.

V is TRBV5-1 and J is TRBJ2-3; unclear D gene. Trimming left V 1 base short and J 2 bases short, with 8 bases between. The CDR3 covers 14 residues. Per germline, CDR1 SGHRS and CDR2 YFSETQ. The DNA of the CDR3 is TGCGCCAGCAGCTTGTTGGCGGTCACAGATACGCAGTATTTT. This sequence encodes CASSLLAVTDTQYF. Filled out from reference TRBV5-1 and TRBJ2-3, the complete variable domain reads KAGVTQTPRYLIKTRGQQVTLSCSPISGHRSVSWYQQTPGQGLQFLFEYFSETQRNKGNFPGRFSGRQFSNSRSEMNVSTLELGDSALYLCASSLLAVTDTQYFGPGTRLTVL.

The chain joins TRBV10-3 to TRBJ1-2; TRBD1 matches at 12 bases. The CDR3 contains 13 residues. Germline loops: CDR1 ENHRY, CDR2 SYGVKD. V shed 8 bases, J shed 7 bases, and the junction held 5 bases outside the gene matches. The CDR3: CAIRDRGHSGYTF. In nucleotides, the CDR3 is TGTGCCATCCGGGACAGGGGGCATAGTGGCTACACCTTC.

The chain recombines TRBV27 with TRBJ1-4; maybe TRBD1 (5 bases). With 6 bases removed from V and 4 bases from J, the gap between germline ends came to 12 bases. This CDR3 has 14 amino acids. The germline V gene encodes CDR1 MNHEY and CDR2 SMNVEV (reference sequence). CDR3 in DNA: TGTGCCAGCAGCCCGGGACTTTTTAATGAAAAACTGTTTTTT. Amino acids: CASSPGLFNEKLFF.

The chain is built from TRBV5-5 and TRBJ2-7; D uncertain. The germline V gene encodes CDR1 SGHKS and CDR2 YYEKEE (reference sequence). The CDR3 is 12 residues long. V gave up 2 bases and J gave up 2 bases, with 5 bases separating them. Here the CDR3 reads CASSFGAYEQYF. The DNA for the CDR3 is TGTGCCAGCAGCTTCGGCGCCTACGAGCAGTACTTC.

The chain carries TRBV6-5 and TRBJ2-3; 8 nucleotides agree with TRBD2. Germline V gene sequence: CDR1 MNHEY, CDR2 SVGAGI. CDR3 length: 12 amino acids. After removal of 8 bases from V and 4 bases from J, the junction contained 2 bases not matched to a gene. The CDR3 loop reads CASRGGADTQYF. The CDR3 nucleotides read TGTGCCAGCCGGGGGGGGGCAGATACGCAGTATTTT.

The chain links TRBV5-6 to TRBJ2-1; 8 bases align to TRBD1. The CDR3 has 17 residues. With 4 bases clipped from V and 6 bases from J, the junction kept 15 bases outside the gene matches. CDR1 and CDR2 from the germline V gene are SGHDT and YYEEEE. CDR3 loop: CASSSTGGSHSGNEQFF. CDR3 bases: TGTGCCAGCAGCAGCACAGGGGGGTCTCACTCGGGCAATGAGCAGTTCTTC.

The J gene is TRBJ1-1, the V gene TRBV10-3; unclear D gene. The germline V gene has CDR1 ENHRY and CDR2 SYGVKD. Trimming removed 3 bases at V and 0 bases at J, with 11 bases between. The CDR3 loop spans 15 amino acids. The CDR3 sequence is CAISDGGFMNTEAFF. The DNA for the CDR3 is TGTGCCATCAGTGATGGAGGATTTATGAACACTGAAGCTTTCTTT.

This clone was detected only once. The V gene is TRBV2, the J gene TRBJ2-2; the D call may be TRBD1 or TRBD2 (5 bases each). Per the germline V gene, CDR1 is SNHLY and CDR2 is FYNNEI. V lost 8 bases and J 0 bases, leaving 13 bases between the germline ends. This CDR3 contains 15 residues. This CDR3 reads CASQGVNANTGELFF. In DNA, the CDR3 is TGTGCCAGCCAGGGAGTTAACGCGAACACCGGGGAGCTGTTTTTT.

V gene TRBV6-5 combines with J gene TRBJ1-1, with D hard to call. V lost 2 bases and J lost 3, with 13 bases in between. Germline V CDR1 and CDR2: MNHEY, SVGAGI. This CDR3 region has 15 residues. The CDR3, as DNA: TGTGCCAGCAGTTACAACCGAAAGAGGGACACTGAAGCTTTCTTT. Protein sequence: CASSYNRKRDTEAFF.

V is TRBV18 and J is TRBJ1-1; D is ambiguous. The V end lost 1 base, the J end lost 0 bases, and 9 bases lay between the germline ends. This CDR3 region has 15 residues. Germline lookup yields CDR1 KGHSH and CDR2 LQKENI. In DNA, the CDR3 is TGTGCCAGCTCACCACAGGGCGAGTTGAACACTGAAGCTTTCTTT. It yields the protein CASSPQGELNTEAFF. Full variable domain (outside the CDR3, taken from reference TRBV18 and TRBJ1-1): NAGVMQNPRHLVRRRGQEARLRCSPMKGHSHVYWYRQLPEEGLKFMVYLQKENIIDESGMPKERFSAEFPKEGPSILRIQQVVRGDSAAYFCASSPQGELNTEAFFGQGTRLTVV.

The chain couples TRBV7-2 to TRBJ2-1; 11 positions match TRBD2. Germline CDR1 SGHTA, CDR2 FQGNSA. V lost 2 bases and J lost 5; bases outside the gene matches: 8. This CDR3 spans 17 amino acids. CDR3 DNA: TGTGCCAGCAGCTTAAGTCCACCGACTAGCGGGAACAATGAGCAGTTCTTC. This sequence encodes CASSLSPPTSGNNEQFF.

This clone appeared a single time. CDR3 bases: TGCGCCAGCAGCTTGGTTCCAGCGGGGGAAGTTGGTCCCTACAATGAGCAGTTCTTC. It specifies CASSLVPAGEVGPYNEQFF. This chain uses TRBV5-1 with TRBJ2-1; 8 nucleotides match TRBD2. CDR3 length equals 19 residues. Germline V CDR1 and CDR2: SGHRS, YFSETQ. Trimming cost V 0 bases and J 2 bases; bases outside gene matches: 13.

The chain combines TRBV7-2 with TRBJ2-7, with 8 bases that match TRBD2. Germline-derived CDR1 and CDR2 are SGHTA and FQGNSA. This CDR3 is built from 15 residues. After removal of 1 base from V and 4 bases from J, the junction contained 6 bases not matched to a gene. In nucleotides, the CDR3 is TGTGCCAGCAGCTTAGACGGGGGGGGCCTTTACGAGCAGTACGTC. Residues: CASSLDGGGLYEQYV.